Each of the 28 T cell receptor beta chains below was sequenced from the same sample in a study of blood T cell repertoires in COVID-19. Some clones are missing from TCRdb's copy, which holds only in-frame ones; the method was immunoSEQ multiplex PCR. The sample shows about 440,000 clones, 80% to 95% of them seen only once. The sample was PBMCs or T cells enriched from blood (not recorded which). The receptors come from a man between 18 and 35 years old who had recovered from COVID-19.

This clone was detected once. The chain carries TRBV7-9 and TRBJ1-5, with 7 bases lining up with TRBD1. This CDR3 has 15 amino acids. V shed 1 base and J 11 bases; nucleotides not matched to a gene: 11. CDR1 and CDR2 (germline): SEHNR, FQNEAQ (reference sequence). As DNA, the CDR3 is TGTGCCAGCAGCTTAGGGACAGGTACCTTGGGGACCCAGCATTTT. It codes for CASSLGTGTLGTQHF.

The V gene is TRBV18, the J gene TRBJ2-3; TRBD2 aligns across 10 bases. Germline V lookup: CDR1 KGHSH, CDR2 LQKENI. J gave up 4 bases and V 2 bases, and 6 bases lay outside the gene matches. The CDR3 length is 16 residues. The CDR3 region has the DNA TGTGCCAGCTCACCAGGGCTAGCGGGAGTAGCAGATACGCAGTATTTT. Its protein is CASSPGLAGVADTQYF.

The CDR3 loop reads CASSLLAGNNEQFF. The CDR3 DNA follows: TGTGCCAGCAGCCTACTAGCGGGAAATAATGAGCAGTTCTTC. J is TRBJ2-1 and V is TRBV6-5; TRBD2 matches at 10 bases. J was trimmed by 7 bases and V by 6 bases; bases with no gene match: 6. This CDR3 is built from 14 residues. CDR1 and CDR2 (germline): MNHEY, SVGAGI.

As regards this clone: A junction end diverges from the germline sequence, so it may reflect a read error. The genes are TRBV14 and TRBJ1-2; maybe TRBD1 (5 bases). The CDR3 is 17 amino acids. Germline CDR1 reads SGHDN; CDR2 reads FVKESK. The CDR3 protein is CASSQEGQDTTNYVYTF. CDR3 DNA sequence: TGTGCCAGCAGCCAAGAGGGGCAGGACACTACTAACTATGTCTACACCTTC.

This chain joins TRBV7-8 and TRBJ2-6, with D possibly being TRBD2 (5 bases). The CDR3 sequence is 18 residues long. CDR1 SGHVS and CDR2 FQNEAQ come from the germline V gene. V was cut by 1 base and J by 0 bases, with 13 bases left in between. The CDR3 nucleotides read TGTGCCAGCAGCTTAGAGCCGGGAATAAGCTCTGGGGCCAACGTCCTGACTTTC. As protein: CASSLEPGISSGANVLTF.

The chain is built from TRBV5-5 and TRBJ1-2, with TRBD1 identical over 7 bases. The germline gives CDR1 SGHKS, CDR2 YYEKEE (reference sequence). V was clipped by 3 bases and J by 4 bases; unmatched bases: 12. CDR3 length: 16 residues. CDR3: CASSYQHRGVGYGYTF. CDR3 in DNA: TGTGCCAGCAGCTACCAACACAGGGGCGTTGGCTATGGCTACACCTTC.

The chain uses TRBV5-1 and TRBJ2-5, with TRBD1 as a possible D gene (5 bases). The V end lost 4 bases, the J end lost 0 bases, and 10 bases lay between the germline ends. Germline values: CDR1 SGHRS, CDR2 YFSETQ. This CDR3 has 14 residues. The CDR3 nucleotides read TGCGCCAGCAGCGAGACAGTCAACCAAGAGACCCAGTACTTC. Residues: CASSETVNQETQYF.

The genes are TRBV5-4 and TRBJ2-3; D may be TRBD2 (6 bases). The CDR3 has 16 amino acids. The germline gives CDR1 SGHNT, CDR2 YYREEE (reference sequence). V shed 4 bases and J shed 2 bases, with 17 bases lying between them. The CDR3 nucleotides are TGTGCCAGCAGCCGAACTAGATTACTAGCCACAGATACGCAGTATTTT. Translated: CASSRTRLLATDTQYF.

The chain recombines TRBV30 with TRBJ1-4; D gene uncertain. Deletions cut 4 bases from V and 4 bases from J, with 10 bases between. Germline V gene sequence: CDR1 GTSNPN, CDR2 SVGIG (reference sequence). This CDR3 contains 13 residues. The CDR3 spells CAWTDGGNEKLFF. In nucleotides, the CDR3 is TGTGCCTGGACGGACGGAGGTAATGAAAAACTGTTTTTT. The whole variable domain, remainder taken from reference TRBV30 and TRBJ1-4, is SQTIHQWPATLVQPVGSPLSLECTVEGTSNPNLYWYRQAAGRGLQLLFYSVGIGQISSEVPQNLSASRPQDRQFILSSKKLLLSDSGFYLCAWTDGGNEKLFFGSGTQLSVL.

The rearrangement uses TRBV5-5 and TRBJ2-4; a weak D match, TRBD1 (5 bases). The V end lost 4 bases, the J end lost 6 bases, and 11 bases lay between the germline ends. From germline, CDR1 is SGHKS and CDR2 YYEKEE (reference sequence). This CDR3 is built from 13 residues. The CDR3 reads CASSLRQGNIQYF. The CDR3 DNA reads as TGTGCCAGCAGCCTGAGGCAGGGAAACATTCAGTACTTC.

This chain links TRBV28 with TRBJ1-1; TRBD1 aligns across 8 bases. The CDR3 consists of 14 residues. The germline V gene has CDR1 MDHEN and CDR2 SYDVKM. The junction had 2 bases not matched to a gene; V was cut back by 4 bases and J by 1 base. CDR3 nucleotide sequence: TGTGCCAGCAGTTGGGGACAGGCGAACACTGAAGCTTTCTTT. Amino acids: CASSWGQANTEAFF.

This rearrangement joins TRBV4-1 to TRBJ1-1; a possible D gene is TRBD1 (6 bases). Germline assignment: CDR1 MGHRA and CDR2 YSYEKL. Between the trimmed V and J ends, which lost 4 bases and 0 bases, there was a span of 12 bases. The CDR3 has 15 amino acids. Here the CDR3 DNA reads TGCGCCAGCAGCCGCCAGGGACATCTGAACACTGAAGCTTTCTTT. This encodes CASSRQGHLNTEAFF.

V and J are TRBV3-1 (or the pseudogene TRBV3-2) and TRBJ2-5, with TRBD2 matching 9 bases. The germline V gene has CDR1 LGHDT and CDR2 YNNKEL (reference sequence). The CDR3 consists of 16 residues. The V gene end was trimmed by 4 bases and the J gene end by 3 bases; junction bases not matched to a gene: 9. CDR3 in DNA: TGTGCCAGCAGCCCTGAAGCGGGGGGCTTTAAAGAGACCCAGTACTTC. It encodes CASSPEAGGFKETQYF.

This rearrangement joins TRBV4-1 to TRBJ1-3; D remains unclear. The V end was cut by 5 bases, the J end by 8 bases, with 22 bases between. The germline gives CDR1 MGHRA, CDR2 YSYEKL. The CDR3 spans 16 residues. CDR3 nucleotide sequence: TGCGCCAGCAGCTCCGCCTATAAGGGAGGGAAGGACACCATATATTTT. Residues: CASSSAYKGGKDTIYF.

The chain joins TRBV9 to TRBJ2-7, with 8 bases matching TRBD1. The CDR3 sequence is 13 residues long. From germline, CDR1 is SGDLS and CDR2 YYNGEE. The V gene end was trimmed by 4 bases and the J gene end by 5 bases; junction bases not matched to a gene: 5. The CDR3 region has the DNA TGTGCCAGCAGCAGGACAGGGTTCGACGAGCAGTACTTC. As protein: CASSRTGFDEQYF.

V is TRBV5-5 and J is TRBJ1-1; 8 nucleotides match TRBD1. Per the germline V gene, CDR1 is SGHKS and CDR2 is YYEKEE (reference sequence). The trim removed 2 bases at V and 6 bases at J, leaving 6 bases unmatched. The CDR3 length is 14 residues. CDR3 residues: CASSFGTGYSEAFF. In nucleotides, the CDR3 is TGTGCCAGCAGCTTTGGGACAGGTTATTCTGAAGCTTTCTTT.

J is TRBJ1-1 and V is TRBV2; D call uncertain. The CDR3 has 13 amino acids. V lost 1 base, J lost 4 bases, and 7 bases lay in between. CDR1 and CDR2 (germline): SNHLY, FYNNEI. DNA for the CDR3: TGTGCCAGCAGTGAAGGTTTCAGCACTGAAGCTTTCTTT. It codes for CASSEGFSTEAFF.

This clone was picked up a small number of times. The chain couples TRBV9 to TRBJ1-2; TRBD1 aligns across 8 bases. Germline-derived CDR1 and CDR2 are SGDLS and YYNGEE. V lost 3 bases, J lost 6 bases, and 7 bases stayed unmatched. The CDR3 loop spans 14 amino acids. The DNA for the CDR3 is TGTGCCAGCAGCGGAAACAGGGGGACGAATGGCTACACCTTC. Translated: CASSGNRGTNGYTF.

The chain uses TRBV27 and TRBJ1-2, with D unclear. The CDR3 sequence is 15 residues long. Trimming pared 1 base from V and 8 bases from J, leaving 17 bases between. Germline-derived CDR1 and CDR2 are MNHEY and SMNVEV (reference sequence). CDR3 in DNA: TGTGCCAGCAGTTTATACGCAGGAAGTACGTACGGCTACACCTTC. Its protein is CASSLYAGSTYGYTF.

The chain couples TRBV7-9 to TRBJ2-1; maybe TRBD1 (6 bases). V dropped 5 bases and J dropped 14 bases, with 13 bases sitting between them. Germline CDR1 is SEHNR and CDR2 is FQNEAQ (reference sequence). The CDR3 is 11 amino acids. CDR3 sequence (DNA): TGTGCCAGCAGCCAACCGGGACATGAGTTCTTC. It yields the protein CASSQPGHEFF.

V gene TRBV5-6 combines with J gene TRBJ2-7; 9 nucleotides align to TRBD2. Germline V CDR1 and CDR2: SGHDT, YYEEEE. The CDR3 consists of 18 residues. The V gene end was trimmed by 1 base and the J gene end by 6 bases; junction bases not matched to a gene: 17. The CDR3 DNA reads TGTGCCAGCAGCTTGAGAGTTACTAGCGGGCCTGCCTGGCGCGAGCAGTACTTC. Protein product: CASSLRVTSGPAWREQYF.

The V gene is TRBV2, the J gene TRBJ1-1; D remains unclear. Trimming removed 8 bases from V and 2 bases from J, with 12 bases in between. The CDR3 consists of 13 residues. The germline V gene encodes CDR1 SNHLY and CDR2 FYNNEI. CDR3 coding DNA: TGTGCCAGCCAGATCAGGAAAAACACTGAAGCTTTCTTT. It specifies CASQIRKNTEAFF.

CDR3 bases: TGTGCCAGTAGACAGGCAACAACCCTATATGGCTACACCTTC. Translation: CASRQATTLYGYTF. V gene TRBV19 combines with J gene TRBJ1-2, with a tentative D call TRBD1 (5 bases). Germline V gene sequence: CDR1 LNHDA, CDR2 SQIVND (reference sequence). Between the trimmed V and J ends, which lost 6 bases and 5 bases, there was a span of 16 bases. CDR3 length equals 14 residues.

The CDR3 DNA is TGTGCCTGGAGTGTTCTTCGAGGGCCGGGAAACACCATATATTTT. The encoded protein is CAWSVLRGPGNTIYF. V is TRBV30 and J is TRBJ1-3; no definite D call. Trimming removed 0 bases at V and 4 bases at J, with 13 bases between. Germline CDR1 GTSNPN, CDR2 SVGIG (reference sequence). The CDR3 is 15 amino acids.

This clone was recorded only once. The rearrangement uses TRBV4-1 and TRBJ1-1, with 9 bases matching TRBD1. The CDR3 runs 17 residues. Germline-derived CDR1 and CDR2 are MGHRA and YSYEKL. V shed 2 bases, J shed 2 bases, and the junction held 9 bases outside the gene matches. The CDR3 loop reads CASSQRPRQGGNTEAFF. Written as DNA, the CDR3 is TGCGCCAGCAGCCAACGACCCCGACAGGGGGGAAACACTGAAGCTTTCTTT.

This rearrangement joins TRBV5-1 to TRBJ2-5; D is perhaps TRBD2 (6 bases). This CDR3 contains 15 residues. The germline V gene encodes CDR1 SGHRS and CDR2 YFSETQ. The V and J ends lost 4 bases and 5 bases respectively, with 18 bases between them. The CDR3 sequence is CASSPTAGRRETQYF. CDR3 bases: TGCGCCAGCAGCCCGACGGCGGGGAGGAGGGAGACCCAGTACTTC.

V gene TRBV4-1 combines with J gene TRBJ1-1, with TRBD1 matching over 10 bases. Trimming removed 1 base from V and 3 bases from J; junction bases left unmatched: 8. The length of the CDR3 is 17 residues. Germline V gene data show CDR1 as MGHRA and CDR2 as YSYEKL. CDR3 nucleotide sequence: TGCGCCAGCAGCCAAGCCGGGACAGGGGTCACGTACACTGAAGCTTTCTTT. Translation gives CASSQAGTGVTYTEAFF.

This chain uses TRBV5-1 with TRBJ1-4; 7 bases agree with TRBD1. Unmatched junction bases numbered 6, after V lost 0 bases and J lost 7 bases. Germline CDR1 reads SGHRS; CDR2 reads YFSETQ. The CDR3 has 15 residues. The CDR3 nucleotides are TGCGCCAGCAGCTTGGACCAGGGGGGCGCTGAAAAACTGTTTTTT. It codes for CASSLDQGGAEKLFF. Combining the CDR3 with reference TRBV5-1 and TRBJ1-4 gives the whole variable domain KAGVTQTPRYLIKTRGQQVTLSCSPISGHRSVSWYQQTPGQGLQFLFEYFSETQRNKGNFPGRFSGRQFSNSRSEMNVSTLELGDSALYLCASSLDQGGAEKLFFGSGTQLSVL.